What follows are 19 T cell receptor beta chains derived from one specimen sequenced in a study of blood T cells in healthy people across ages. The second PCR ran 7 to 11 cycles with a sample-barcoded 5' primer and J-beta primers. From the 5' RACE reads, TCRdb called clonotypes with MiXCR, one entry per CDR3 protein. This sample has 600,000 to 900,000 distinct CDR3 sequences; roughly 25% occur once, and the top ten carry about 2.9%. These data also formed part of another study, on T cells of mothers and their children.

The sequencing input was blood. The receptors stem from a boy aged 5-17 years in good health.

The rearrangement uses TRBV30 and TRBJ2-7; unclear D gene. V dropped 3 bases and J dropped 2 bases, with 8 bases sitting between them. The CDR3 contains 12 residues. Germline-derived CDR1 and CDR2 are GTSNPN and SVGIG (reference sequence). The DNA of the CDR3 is TGTGCCTGGAGCTCACATCCCTACGAGCAGTACTTC. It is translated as CAWSSHPYEQYF.

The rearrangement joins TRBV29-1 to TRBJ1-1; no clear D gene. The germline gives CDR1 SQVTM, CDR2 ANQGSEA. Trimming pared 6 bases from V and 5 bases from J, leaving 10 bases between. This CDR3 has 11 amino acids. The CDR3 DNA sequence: TGCAGCGTCGTTCTAGGGACTGAAGCTTTCTTT. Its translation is CSVVLGTEAFF.

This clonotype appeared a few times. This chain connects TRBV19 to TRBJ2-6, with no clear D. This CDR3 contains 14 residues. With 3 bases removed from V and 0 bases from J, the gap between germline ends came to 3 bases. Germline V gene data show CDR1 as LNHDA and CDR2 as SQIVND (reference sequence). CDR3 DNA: TGTGCCAGTAGTATCCCCTCTGGGGCCAACGTCCTGACTTTC. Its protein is CASSIPSGANVLTF.

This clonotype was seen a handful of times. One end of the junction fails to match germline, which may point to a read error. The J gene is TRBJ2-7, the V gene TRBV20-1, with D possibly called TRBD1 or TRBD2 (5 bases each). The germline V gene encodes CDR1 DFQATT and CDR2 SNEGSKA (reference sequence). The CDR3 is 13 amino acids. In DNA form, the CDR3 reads TGCAGTGCTAGTCAAGGGGACCCCTACGAGCAGTGCTTC. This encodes CSASQGDPYEQCF.

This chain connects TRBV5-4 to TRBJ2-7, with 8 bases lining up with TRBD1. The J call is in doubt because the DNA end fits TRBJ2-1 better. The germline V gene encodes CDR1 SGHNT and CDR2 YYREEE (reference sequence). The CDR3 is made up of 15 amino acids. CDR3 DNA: TGTGCCAGCAGCTTACAGGGGGGCCGTAGTAATGAGCAGTTCTTC. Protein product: CASSLQGGRSNEQFF.

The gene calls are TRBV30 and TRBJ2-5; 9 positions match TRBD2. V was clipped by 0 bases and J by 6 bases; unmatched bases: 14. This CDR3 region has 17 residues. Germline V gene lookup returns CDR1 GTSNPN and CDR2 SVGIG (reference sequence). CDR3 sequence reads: CAWSVKAWLAGTQTQYF. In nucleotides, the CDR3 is TGTGCCTGGAGTGTAAAAGCTTGGCTAGCGGGAACGCAGACCCAGTACTTC.

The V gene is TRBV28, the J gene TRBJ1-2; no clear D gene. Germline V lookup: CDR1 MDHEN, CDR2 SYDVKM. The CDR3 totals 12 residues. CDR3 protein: CASAKGWDGYTF. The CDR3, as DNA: TGTGCTTCGGCCAAGGGTTGGGATGGCTACACCTTC.

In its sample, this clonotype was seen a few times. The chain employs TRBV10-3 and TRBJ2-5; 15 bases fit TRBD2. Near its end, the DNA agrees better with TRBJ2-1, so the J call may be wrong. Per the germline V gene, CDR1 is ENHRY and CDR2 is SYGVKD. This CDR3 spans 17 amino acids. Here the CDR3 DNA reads TGTGCCATCAGTGGGACTAGCGGGGGGGCCCGAAGGTTTGAGCAGTTCTTC. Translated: CAISGTSGGARRFEQFF.

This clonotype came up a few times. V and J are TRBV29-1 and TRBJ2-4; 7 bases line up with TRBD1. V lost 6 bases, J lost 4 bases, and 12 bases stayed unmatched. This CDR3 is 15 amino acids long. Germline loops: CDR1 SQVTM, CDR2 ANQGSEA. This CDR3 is CSVPSRDREKNIQYF. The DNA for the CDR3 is TGCAGCGTACCGTCCCGGGACAGAGAAAAAAACATTCAGTACTTC. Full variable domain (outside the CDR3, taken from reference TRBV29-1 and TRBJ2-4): SAVISQKPSRDICQRGTSLTIQCQVDSQVTMMFWYRQQPGQSLTLIATANQGSEATYESGFVIDKFPISRPNLTFSTLTVSNMSPEDSSIYLCSVPSRDREKNIQYFGAGTRLSVL.

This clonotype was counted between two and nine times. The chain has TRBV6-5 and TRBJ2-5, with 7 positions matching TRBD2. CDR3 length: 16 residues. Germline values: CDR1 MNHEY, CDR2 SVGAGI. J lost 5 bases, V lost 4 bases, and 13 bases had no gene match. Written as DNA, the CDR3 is TGTGCCAGCAGTTCCCCTCGGGGGGATAAGGGCGAGACCCAGTACTTC. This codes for CASSSPRGDKGETQYF.

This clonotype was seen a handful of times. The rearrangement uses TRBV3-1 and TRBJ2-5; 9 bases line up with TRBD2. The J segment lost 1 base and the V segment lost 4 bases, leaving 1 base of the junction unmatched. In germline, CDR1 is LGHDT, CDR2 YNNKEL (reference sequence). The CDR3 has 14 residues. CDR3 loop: CASSRREGQETQYF. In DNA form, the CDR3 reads TGTGCCAGCAGCCGGCGGGAGGGCCAAGAGACCCAGTACTTC.

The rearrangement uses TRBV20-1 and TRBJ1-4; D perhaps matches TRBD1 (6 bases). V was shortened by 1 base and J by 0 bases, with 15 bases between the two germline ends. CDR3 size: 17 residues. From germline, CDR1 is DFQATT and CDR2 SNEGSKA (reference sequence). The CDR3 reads CSARAGGGRTTNEKLFF. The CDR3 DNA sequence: TGCAGTGCTAGAGCGGGAGGGGGTCGTACAACTAATGAAAAACTGTTTTTT.

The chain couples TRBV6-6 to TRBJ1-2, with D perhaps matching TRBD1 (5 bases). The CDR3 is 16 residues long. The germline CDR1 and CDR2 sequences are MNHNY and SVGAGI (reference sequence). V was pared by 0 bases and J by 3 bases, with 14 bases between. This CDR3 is CASSYSLTGDYYGYTF. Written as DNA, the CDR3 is TGTGCCAGCAGTTACTCCCTTACGGGGGACTACTATGGCTACACCTTC.

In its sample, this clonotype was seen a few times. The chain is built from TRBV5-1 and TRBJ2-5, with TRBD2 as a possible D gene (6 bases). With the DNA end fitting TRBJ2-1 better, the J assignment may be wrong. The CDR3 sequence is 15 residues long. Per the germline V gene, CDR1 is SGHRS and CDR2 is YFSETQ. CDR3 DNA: TGCGCCAGCAGCTTGGATGTAGACAGCCGGGAGTTGCAGTTCTTC. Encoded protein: CASSLDVDSRELQFF.

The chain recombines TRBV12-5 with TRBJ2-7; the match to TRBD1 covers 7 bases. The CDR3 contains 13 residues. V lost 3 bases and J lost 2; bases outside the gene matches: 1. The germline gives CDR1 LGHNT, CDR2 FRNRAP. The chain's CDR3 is CASGLGTAYEQYF. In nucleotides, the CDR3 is TGTGCTAGTGGTTTAGGGACAGCCTACGAGCAGTACTTC.

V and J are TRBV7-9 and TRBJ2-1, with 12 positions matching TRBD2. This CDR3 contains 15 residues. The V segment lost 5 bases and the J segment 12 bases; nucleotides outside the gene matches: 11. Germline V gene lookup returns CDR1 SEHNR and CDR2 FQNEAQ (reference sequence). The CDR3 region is CASSARTSGVIRQFF. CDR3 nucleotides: TGTGCCAGCAGCGCCCGGACTAGCGGGGTGATACGGCAGTTCTTC.

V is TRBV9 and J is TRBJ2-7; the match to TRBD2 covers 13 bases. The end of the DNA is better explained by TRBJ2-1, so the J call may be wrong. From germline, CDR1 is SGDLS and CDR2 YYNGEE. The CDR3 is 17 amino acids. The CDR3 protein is CASSVGEGLAGYNEQFF. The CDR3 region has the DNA TGTGCCAGCAGCGTCGGGGAGGGACTAGCGGGGTACAATGAGCAGTTCTTC.

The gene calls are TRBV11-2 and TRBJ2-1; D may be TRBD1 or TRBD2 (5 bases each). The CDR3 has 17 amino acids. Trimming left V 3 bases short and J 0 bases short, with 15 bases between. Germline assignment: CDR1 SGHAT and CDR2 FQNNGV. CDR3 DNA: TGTGCCAGCAGCTTTTACCCCGGGACCACCTCCTACAATGAGCAGTTCTTC. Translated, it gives CASSFYPGTTSYNEQFF. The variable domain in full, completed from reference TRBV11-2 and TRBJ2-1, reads EAGVAQSPRYKIIEKRQSVAFWCNPISGHATLYWYQQILGQGPKLLIQFQNNGVVDDSQLPKDRFSAERLKGVDSTLKIQPAKLEDSAVYLCASSFYPGTTSYNEQFFGPGTRLTVL.

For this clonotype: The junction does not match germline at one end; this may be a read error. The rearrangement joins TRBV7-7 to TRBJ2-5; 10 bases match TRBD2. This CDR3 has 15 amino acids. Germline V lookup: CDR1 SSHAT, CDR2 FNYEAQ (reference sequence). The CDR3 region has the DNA TGTGCTAGCAGCTTCGCTAGCGGGGGCCTGGCCGCCCAGTACTTC. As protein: CASSFASGGLAAQYF.